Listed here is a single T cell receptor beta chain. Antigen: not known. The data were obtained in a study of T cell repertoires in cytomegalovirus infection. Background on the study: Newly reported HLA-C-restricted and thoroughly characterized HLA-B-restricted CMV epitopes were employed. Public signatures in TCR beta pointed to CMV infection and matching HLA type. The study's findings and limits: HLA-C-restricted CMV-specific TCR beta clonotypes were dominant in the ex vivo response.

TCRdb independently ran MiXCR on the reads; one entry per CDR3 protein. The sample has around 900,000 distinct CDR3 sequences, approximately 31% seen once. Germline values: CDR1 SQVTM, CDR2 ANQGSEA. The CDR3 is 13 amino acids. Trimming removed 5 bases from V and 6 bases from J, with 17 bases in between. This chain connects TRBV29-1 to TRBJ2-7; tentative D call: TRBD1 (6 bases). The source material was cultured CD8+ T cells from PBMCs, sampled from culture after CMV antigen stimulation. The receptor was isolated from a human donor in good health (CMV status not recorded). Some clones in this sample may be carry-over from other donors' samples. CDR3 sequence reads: CSVPSQTGSEQYF. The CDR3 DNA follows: TGCAGCGTTCCCTCCCAAACAGGGTCCGAGCAGTACTTC.